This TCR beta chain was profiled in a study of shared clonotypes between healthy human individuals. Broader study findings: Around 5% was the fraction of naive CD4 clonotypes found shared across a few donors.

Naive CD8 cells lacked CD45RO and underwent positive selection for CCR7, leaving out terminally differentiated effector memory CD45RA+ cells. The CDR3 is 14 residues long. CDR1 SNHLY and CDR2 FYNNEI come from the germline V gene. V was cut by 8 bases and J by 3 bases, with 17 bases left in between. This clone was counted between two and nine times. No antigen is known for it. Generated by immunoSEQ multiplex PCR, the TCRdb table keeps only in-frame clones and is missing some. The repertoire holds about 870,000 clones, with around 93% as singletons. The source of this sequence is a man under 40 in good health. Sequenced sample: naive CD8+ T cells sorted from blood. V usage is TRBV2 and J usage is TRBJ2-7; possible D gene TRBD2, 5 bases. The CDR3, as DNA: TGTGCCAGCGAGGCTAGCAATGGATTCTACGAGCAGTACTTC. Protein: CASEASNGFYEQYF.